Sequencing of this T cell receptor (beta chain) was carried out in a study of blood T cell repertoires in COVID-19. About the study: PBMCs, B-cell-depleted T cells, or T cells provided the cDNA or gDNA that made up the material.

Trimming removed 0 bases from V and 8 bases from J; junction bases left unmatched: 5. CDR3 length: 15 residues. Germline lookup yields CDR1 SGHAT and CDR2 FQNNGV. This clone has just a few counts. Repertoires were generated with immunoSEQ multiplex PCR, while TCRdb's copy carries only in-frame clones and drops some. The sample has 150,000 to 200,000 clones, 80% to 85% seen once. The TCR was taken from a human donor with acute or convalescent COVID-19. The donor label of this sample is uncertain. The sample comprised peripheral blood. The chain links TRBV11-2 to TRBJ2-1; TRBD2 matches 9 bases. CDR3 sequence (DNA): TGTGCCAGCAGCTTAGAGGGCGGGAGGGCCCATGAGCAGTTCTTC. Encoded protein: CASSLEGGRAHEQFF.